This T cell receptor beta chain was sequenced in a study of CD4 and CD8 cells across lung adenocarcinoma regions. TCRdb redid the calling of the PCR reads with MiXCR, one entry per CDR3 protein. The profile shows several thousand distinct CDR3 sequences, around half of them singletons. Samples came from patients with localized non-small cell lung adenocarcinoma. Germline V gene data show CDR1 as MNHNS and CDR2 as SASEGT. The CDR3 loop spans 13 amino acids. After removal of 5 bases from V and 4 bases from J, the junction contained 1 base not matched to a gene. This clonotype was picked up many times. The rearrangement links TRBV6-1 to TRBJ2-5; 10 bases are a match to TRBD2. Source material: CD8+ T cells from the center of a lung tumor. This TCR derives from a male donor with lung adenocarcinoma. The CD4 and CD8 labels of this study may be unreliable. The CDR3 bases are TGTGCCAGCAGTCTAGCGGGGGCAGAGACCCAGTACTTC. This sequence encodes CASSLAGAETQYF.